A single sample is the source of the 11 T cell receptor beta chains below, sequenced in a study of blood T cell repertoires in COVID-19. TCRdb keeps only in-frame clones here, not all; method: immunoSEQ multiplex PCR. This table has 250,000 to 350,000 clones, 88% appearing once. Sequenced: peripheral blood. These receptors originate from a woman aged 25 to 39 with COVID-19, enrolled during active disease.

CDR3 region: CSVNSGRAGNEQFF. CDR3 bases: TGCAGCGTAAATAGCGGGAGGGCGGGCAATGAGCAGTTCTTC. The chain uses TRBV29-1 and TRBJ2-1; the match to TRBD2 covers 11 bases. The CDR3 has 14 residues. The V segment lost 6 bases and the J segment 6 bases; nucleotides outside the gene matches: 7. Germline V gives CDR1 SQVTM, CDR2 ANQGSEA.

This chain joins TRBV28 and TRBJ2-2, with TRBD2 identical over 7 bases. The CDR3 covers 15 residues. The junction had 9 bases not matched to a gene; V was cut back by 8 bases and J by 3 bases. Germline CDR1 MDHEN, CDR2 SYDVKM. CDR3 DNA: TGTGCCAGCGCGGGGGTTACTAGTGACACCGGGGAGCTGTTTTTT. The encoded protein is CASAGVTSDTGELFF.

V gene TRBV7-2 combines with J gene TRBJ2-1; no clear D. The germline CDR1 and CDR2 sequences are SGHTA and FQGNSA. Trimming cost V 4 bases and J 3 bases, with 7 bases left between them. The CDR3 covers 13 residues. The CDR3 nucleotides are TGTGCCAGCAGCTGGAGTGTCTACAATGAGCAGTTCTTC. Its protein product is CASSWSVYNEQFF.

V and J are TRBV30 and TRBJ1-5; the D gene is possibly TRBD1 (6 bases). Germline lookup yields CDR1 GTSNPN and CDR2 SVGIG (reference sequence). The V end lost 0 bases, the J end lost 2 bases, and 20 bases lay between the germline ends. The CDR3 has 18 residues. The CDR3 coding sequence is TGTGCCTGGAGTGTACGGGTTTCAGGGGTGGGTGGCAATCAGCCCCAGCATTTT. It yields the protein CAWSVRVSGVGGNQPQHF.

The chain links TRBV18 to TRBJ1-5; tentative D call: TRBD1 (6 bases). Per the germline V gene, CDR1 is KGHSH and CDR2 is LQKENI. V lost 3 bases and J 2 bases, leaving 11 bases between the germline ends. The CDR3 has 15 residues. The CDR3 DNA reads as TGTGCCAGCTCACCGGGGGGGCTCGGCAATCAGCCCCAGCATTTT. Its protein is CASSPGGLGNQPQHF.

J is TRBJ1-4 and V is TRBV15, with TRBD1 matching 7 bases. Per germline, CDR1 LNHNV and CDR2 YYDKDF (reference sequence). Trimming took 3 bases from V and 7 from J; bases not matched to a gene: 5. The CDR3 sequence is 14 residues long. The CDR3 sequence: CATSRDRIREKLFF. The CDR3 DNA reads TGTGCCACCAGCAGGGACAGGATCCGTGAAAAACTGTTTTTT.

The chain uses TRBV7-3 and TRBJ2-7; D ambiguous. Trimming removed 5 bases at V and 0 bases at J, with 14 bases between. Per the germline V gene, CDR1 is SGHTA and CDR2 is FQGTGA. CDR3 length equals 15 residues. CDR3 sequence reads: CASSPTPTSSYEQYF. Here the CDR3 DNA reads TGTGCCAGCAGCCCGACACCTACGAGCTCCTACGAGCAGTACTTC.

The rearrangement joins TRBV27 to TRBJ2-2; 9 bases are a match to TRBD2. This CDR3 region has 15 residues. Per germline, CDR1 MNHEY and CDR2 SMNVEV (reference sequence). V dropped 5 bases and J dropped 5; count of bases not matched to a gene: 6. The DNA for the CDR3 is TGTGCCAGCAGTCGTAATAGCGGGAGAACCGGGGAGCTGTTTTTT. Translation gives CASSRNSGRTGELFF.

The chain couples TRBV2 to TRBJ1-5; D is unresolved. This CDR3 has 14 amino acids. Germline CDR1 SNHLY, CDR2 FYNNEI. The ends were cut back, 2 bases at V and 5 bases at J, with 10 bases in the middle. The CDR3 loop is CASSELGSYQPQHF. In DNA, the CDR3 is TGTGCCAGCAGTGAATTGGGCAGTTATCAGCCCCAGCATTTT.

The genes are TRBV28 and TRBJ1-4; TRBD1 matches 9 bases. Per germline, CDR1 MDHEN and CDR2 SYDVKM. This CDR3 is 15 amino acids long. Trimming at V came to 5 bases and at J to 6 bases, leaving 7 bases not matched to a gene. CDR3 nucleotide sequence: TGTGCCAGCAGTCAACCTCGGACAGGGGATGAAAAACTGTTTTTT. Translation gives CASSQPRTGDEKLFF.

The genes are TRBV21-1 and TRBJ2-1; the D call TRBD2 from the table was never checked on the DNA. TRBV21-1 represents a pseudogene. The CDR3 has 16 residues. CDR3 DNA: TGTGCCAGCAGAACCAGACTAGCGACCTCCTCCTATGAGCAGTTCTTC. Its translation is CASRTRLATSSYEQFF.